This T cell receptor beta chain appears in the sequencing data of a study of T cell repertoires in cytomegalovirus infection. Study information: Public TCR beta signatures provided an indication of both CMV infection and a matching HLA type.

Germline CDR1 SGHTA, CDR2 FQGNSA. This CDR3 contains 15 residues. Trimming took off 3 bases at V and 4 bases at J, with 15 bases between the two ends. This clonotype was detected many times. Its specificity is unknown. TCRdb analysed the reads with MiXCR anew, one entry per CDR3 protein. The data show approximately 590,000 distinct CDR3 sequences, 40% seen once. Regarding the study as a whole: Dominant in the ex vivo response were TCR beta clonotypes restricted by HLA-C and specific for CMV.

This rearrangement joins TRBV7-2 to TRBJ2-5; weak D call: TRBD1 (5 bases). This sequence originates from a human donor in good health (CMV status not recorded). Some clones in this sample may be carry-over from other donors' samples. The material was cultured PBMCs, obtained from culture after CMV antigen stimulation. The CDR3 region is CASSFQGGFGETQYF. The CDR3 DNA is TGTGCCAGCAGCTTCCAGGGCGGATTTGGAGAGACCCAGTACTTC.